Presented here are 16 T cell receptor beta chains from one specimen sequenced in a study of neoadjuvant nivolumab and ipilimumab in lung cancer. The repertoire was sequenced with immunoSEQ multiplex PCR; TCRdb's copy has only in-frame clones and lacks some. The repertoire includes 25,000 to 30,000 clones, 80% to 85% of them detected once, and around 9.3% sits in the top ten. This specimen was tumor tissue, taken after neoadjuvant nivolumab, alone or with ipilimumab, at or shortly before surgery. These receptors were taken from an adult with non-small cell lung cancer.

This clone was counted once. V is TRBV6-5 and J is TRBJ1-5; no definite D call. Trimming took off 6 bases at V and 1 base at J, with 13 bases between the two ends. This CDR3 is 15 amino acids long. Germline-derived CDR1 and CDR2 are MNHEY and SVGAGI. The CDR3 nucleotides are TGTGCCAGCAGGCCAACACGAGCAAGCAATCAGCCCCAGCATTTT. Protein sequence: CASRPTRASNQPQHF.

This chain connects TRBV5-1 to TRBJ2-3; D remains ambiguous. The V and J ends lost 0 bases and 7 bases respectively, with 6 bases between them. The CDR3 totals 12 residues. Germline loops: CDR1 SGHRS, CDR2 YFSETQ. CDR3 sequence reads: CASSLDTYTQYF. CDR3 bases: TGCGCCAGCAGCTTGGACACGTATACGCAGTATTTT.

The chain combines TRBV7-9 with TRBJ2-7, with no clear D. The CDR3 runs to 11 residues. Trimming left V 7 bases short and J 3 bases short, with 7 bases between. Germline-derived CDR1 and CDR2 are SEHNR and FQNEAQ (reference sequence). CDR3 sequence: CASTVNYEQYF. As DNA, the CDR3 is TGTGCCAGCACCGTAAACTACGAGCAGTACTTC.

V usage is TRBV6-1 and J usage is TRBJ1-5, with D possibly TRBD1 on 5 matching bases. The CDR3 runs 15 residues. Germline lookup yields CDR1 MNHNS and CDR2 SASEGT. V lost 0 bases, J lost 5 bases, and 11 bases lay in between. The CDR3 sequence is CASSEALRGDQPQHF. CDR3 coding DNA: TGTGCCAGCAGTGAAGCGCTGCGGGGGGATCAGCCCCAGCATTTT.

The V gene is TRBV30, the J gene TRBJ1-5, with no clear D. The CDR3 is 14 amino acids. V lost 2 bases and J lost 9, with 17 bases in between. Germline CDR1 reads GTSNPN; CDR2 reads SVGIG (reference sequence). CDR3 sequence (DNA): TGTGCCTGGAGTCCCTCGATCGGGAAGGGGCCCCAGCATTTT. Translated: CAWSPSIGKGPQHF.

The V gene is TRBV7-3, the J gene TRBJ2-3; maybe TRBD1 (6 bases). CDR1 and CDR2 from the germline V gene are SGHTA and FQGTGA. The V and J ends lost 0 bases and 2 bases respectively, with 15 bases between them. The CDR3 sequence is 17 residues long. CDR3 region: CASSLTSWVGATDTQYF. CDR3 DNA sequence: TGTGCCAGCAGCTTAACATCTTGGGTGGGGGCCACAGATACGCAGTATTTT. Based on the CDR3 plus reference TRBV7-3 and TRBJ2-3, the full variable domain is GAGVSQTPSNKVTEKGKYVELRCDPISGHTALYWYRQSLGQGPEFLIYFQGTGAADDSGLPNDRFFAVRPEGSVSTLKIQRTERGDSAVYLCASSLTSWVGATDTQYFGPGTRLTVL.

V usage is TRBV29-1 and J usage is TRBJ1-2, with no clear D. Trimming shortened V by 6 bases and J by 8 bases, and 19 bases separated the two germline ends. Germline V gives CDR1 SQVTM, CDR2 ANQGSEA. The CDR3 sequence is 13 residues long. CDR3 DNA: TGCAGCGTCGCAAGGTACGGGTCGTACGGCTACACCTTC. Translation: CSVARYGSYGYTF.

The J gene is TRBJ2-5, the V gene TRBV18; 7 nucleotides match TRBD2. The germline V gene has CDR1 KGHSH and CDR2 LQKENI. Trimming removed 2 bases from V and 5 bases from J; junction bases left unmatched: 5. The CDR3 is made up of 14 amino acids. CDR3 region: CASSPAGERETQYF. The CDR3 DNA reads as TGTGCCAGCTCACCAGCGGGGGAAAGGGAGACCCAGTACTTC.

The chain links TRBV7-2 to TRBJ2-4, with D unresolved. CDR3 length: 15 residues. V dropped 3 bases and J dropped 0 bases, with 9 bases sitting between them. The germline V gene has CDR1 SGHTA and CDR2 FQGNSA. The CDR3 loop reads CASSLWALAKNIQYF. The CDR3 DNA is TGTGCCAGCAGCTTGTGGGCGCTAGCCAAAAACATTCAGTACTTC.

The J gene is TRBJ2-5, the V gene TRBV11-3, with 7 bases that match TRBD1. The CDR3 totals 15 residues. V trimming: 7 bases; J trimming: 1 base; junction bases outside the gene matches: 9. The germline V gene has CDR1 SGHNT and CDR2 YENEEA. CDR3 nucleotide sequence: TGTGCCAGCAACCAACGACAGGGCTCCCAAGAGACCCAGTACTTC. Translation: CASNQRQGSQETQYF.

The chain recombines TRBV29-1 with TRBJ1-2, with TRBD1 identical over 10 bases. CDR1 SQVTM and CDR2 ANQGSEA come from the germline V gene. After removal of 5 bases from V and 3 bases from J, the junction contained 3 bases not matched to a gene. CDR3 length: 13 amino acids. The CDR3 coding sequence is TGCAGCGTTCAGACAGGGGGCGACTATGGCTACACCTTC. This codes for CSVQTGGDYGYTF. Filled out from reference TRBV29-1 and TRBJ1-2, the complete variable domain reads SAVISQKPSRDICQRGTSLTIQCQVDSQVTMMFWYRQQPGQSLTLIATANQGSEATYESGFVIDKFPISRPNLTFSTLTVSNMSPEDSSIYLCSVQTGGDYGYTFGSGTRLTVV.

This chain joins TRBV6-5 and TRBJ2-3; D uncertain. This CDR3 comprises 13 residues. The V gene's germline CDR1 is MNHEY and CDR2 SVGAGI. V lost 4 bases and J lost 5, with 10 bases in between. Written as DNA, the CDR3 is TGTGCCAGCAGTTTAATTTTGCAAGATACGCAGTATTTT. Translated, it gives CASSLILQDTQYF.

This clone was observed once. One junction end does not reproduce the germline sequence, and a read error may be involved. The V gene is TRBV5-3, the J gene TRBJ2-5; D remains ambiguous. TRBV5-3 is an open reading frame, and its role is uncertain. The CDR3 consists of 14 residues. CDR3 in amino acids: CASSWSFGSETQYF. The CDR3 DNA follows: TGTGCCAGCAGCTGGAGTTTTGGGTCAGAGACCCAGTACTTC.

The genes are TRBV11-3 and TRBJ1-2; D is perhaps TRBD1 (5 bases). The length of the CDR3 is 12 residues. Germline values: CDR1 SGHNT, CDR2 YENEEA. V was pared by 5 bases and J by 13 bases, with 17 bases between. The chain's CDR3 is CASSPGTALSTF. In DNA form, the CDR3 reads TGTGCCAGCAGCCCCGGGACGGCCCTAAGCACCTTC.

V is TRBV7-3 and J is TRBJ2-2; D unclear. With 5 bases removed from V and 1 base from J, the gap between germline ends came to 11 bases. This CDR3 has 15 amino acids. Germline V gene lookup returns CDR1 SGHTA and CDR2 FQGTGA. CDR3: CASSTDHENTGELFF. Here the CDR3 DNA reads TGTGCCAGCAGCACGGACCACGAGAACACCGGGGAGCTGTTTTTT.

Sample share makes this clone medium-sized. The V and J genes are TRBV6-6 and TRBJ1-2; 7 nucleotides match TRBD1. V lost 5 bases, J lost 8 bases, and 8 bases stayed unmatched. The CDR3 is 13 residues long. CDR1 MNHNY and CDR2 SVGAGI come from the germline V gene (reference sequence). The CDR3 region has the DNA TGTGCCAGCAGTGCGGGACAGTCCTCAGGCTACACCTTC. Translated: CASSAGQSSGYTF.